Sequencing of this TCR beta chain was carried out in a study of cytomegalovirus exposure and HLA in healthy donors. Concerning this clone: Its matching antigen is unknown.

The CDR3 extends over 16 amino acids. V shed 7 bases and J 6 bases; nucleotides not matched to a gene: 18. Germline CDR1 SQVTM, CDR2 ANQGSEA. Study outcomes and limitations: Based on reports, TCR beta sequences accurately predicted HLA-A and HLA-B alleles for most subjects. For most TCR beta V segments, an earlier analysis put the productive rate at about 87% or about 30% of the time.

A multiplex PCR was run with 60 Vbeta primers and 13 Jbeta primers. Here immunoSEQ multiplex PCR was the method, and the copy in TCRdb shows in-frame clones only, minus some. The sample has roughly 150,000 clones; 50% to 75% are singletons. The chain employs TRBV29-1 and TRBJ1-2; 9 positions agree with TRBD1. This TCR came from a woman in her 30s in good health and CMV-seropositive. The sample consisted of PBMCs. The CDR3 sequence: CSARSPRDRVRDGYTF. The CDR3 region has the DNA TGCAGCGCTCGATCCCCCCGGGACAGGGTAAGGGATGGCTACACCTTC.